These T cell receptor beta chains were read from a single sample in a study of metastatic and nonmetastatic thyroid tumors. TCRdb ran MiXCR on the PCR reads. The repertoire holds about 26,000 clones, with under 30% as singletons. The specimen was blood. Source of these receptors: a female donor with papillary thyroid cancer or a benign thyroid nodule (not recorded which). Some clones in this sample may be carry-over from other donors' samples. Both conserved end residues are part of each CDR3. The D gene is left open where the match is weak. Only some rows state a clone size, as once, few, many or a class for expanded clones.

clone size: many
D gene: -
J gene: TRBJ1-4
V gene: TRBV6-1
CDR3 DNA: TGTGCCAGCAGTCAGATACAGGGTAGGGGTGAAAAACTGTTTTTT
CDR3 protein: CASSQIQGRGEKLFF

clone size: medium-sized
D gene: TRBD2
J gene: TRBJ2-7
V gene: TRBV7-6
CDR3 DNA: TGTGCCAGCAGCTTCACTAGCGGGAGGTACGAGCAGTACTTC
CDR3 protein: CASSFTSGRYEQYF

clone size: -
D gene: -
J gene: TRBJ2-2
V gene: TRBV7-9
CDR3 DNA: TGTGCCAGCAGCTTTTCCTCTAACACCTTGGAGCTGTTTTTT
CDR3 protein: CASSFSSNTLELFF

clone size: few
D gene: -
J gene: TRBJ1-6
V gene: TRBV2
CDR3 DNA: TGTGCCAGCAGTGAAGAGGCAAGGTCACCCCTCCACTTT
CDR3 protein: CASSEEARSPLHF

clone size: medium-sized
D gene: TRBD2
J gene: TRBJ2-7
V gene: TRBV20-1
CDR3 DNA: TGCAGTGCTCCCCCCAAGCGGGATTTGTACGAGCAGTACTTC
CDR3 protein: CSAPPKRDLYEQYF

clone size: medium-sized
D gene: -
J gene: TRBJ2-1
V gene: TRBV6-1
CDR3 DNA: TGTGCCAGCAGCACTGATTGGTCCTACAATGAGCAGTTCTTC
CDR3 protein: CASSTDWSYNEQFF

clone size: -
D gene: -
J gene: TRBJ1-3
V gene: TRBV4-3
CDR3 DNA: TGCGCCAGCAGCCAAGTTCAGGGCCCGAGCTCTGGAAACACCATATATTTT
CDR3 protein: CASSQVQGPSSGNTIYF

clone size: many
D gene: -
J gene: TRBJ2-7
V gene: TRBV7-3
CDR3 DNA: TGTGCCAGCAGCCCCTACGCCGGGCAGGGCTACGAGCAGTACTTC
CDR3 protein: CASSPYAGQGYEQYF

clone size: many
D gene: -
J gene: TRBJ2-1
V gene: TRBV7-6
CDR3 DNA: TGTGCCAGCAGCTTAGAGTACGACAATGAGCAGTTCTTC
CDR3 protein: CASSLEYDNEQFF

clone size: few
D gene: TRBD1
J gene: TRBJ2-7
V gene: TRBV6-7
CDR3 DNA: TGTGCCAGCAGTTACCCGTACCCGGGACAGGCGCCCTACGAGCAGTACTTC
CDR3 protein: CASSYPYPGQAPYEQYF

clone size: -
D gene: -
J gene: TRBJ1-5
V gene: TRBV20-1
CDR3 DNA: TGCAGTGCTAGCGGGAATAGCAATCAGCCCCAGCATTTT
CDR3 protein: CSASGNSNQPQHF

clone size: many
D gene: TRBD1
J gene: TRBJ1-6
V gene: TRBV20-1
CDR3 DNA: TGCAGTGCCAGAATCAGGGACAGTGAAAATTCACCCCTCCACTTT
CDR3 protein: CSARIRDSENSPLHF

clone size: -
D gene: -
J gene: TRBJ2-5
V gene: TRBV25-1
CDR3 DNA: TGTGCCAGCAGTGCCGGTTTGGTAGGCCAAGAGACCCAGTACTTC
CDR3 protein: CASSAGLVGQETQYF

clone size: many
D gene: -
J gene: TRBJ1-5
V gene: TRBV6-1
CDR3 DNA: TGTGCCAGCACCGAAAGCACCAAAACACATCAGCCCCAGCATTTT
CDR3 protein: CASTESTKTHQPQHF

clone size: many
D gene: -
J gene: TRBJ2-1
V gene: TRBV5-1
CDR3 DNA: TGCGCCAGCAGCTCCGGGTCACGGACTGGACACAATGAGCAGTTCTTC
CDR3 protein: CASSSGSRTGHNEQFF

clone size: once
D gene: -
J gene: TRBJ1-2
V gene: TRBV20-1
CDR3 DNA: TGCAGTGCTTACAGGAGGACGGACTATGGCTACACCTTC
CDR3 protein: CSAYRRTDYGYTF

clone size: -
D gene: -
J gene: TRBJ2-1
V gene: TRBV30
CDR3 DNA: TGTGCCTGGAGTTCTACCCCAGATAGTGAGCAGTTCTTC
CDR3 protein: CAWSSTPDSEQFF

clone size: many
D gene: -
J gene: TRBJ2-1
V gene: TRBV5-6
CDR3 DNA: TGTGCCAGCAGCCCTTTACTAGATGGTGAGCAGTTCTTC
CDR3 protein: CASSPLLDGEQFF

clone size: -
D gene: TRBD1
J gene: TRBJ1-2
V gene: TRBV4-3
CDR3 DNA: TGCGCCAGCAGCCCTAGGCTGGCAGGGGGAGAATATGGCTACACCTTC
CDR3 protein: CASSPRLAGGEYGYTF

clone size: -
D gene: TRBD1
J gene: TRBJ1-2
V gene: TRBV11-2
CDR3 DNA: TGTGCCAGCAGTCTACGACAGGGGGCTATGCGGGGCTACACCTTC
CDR3 protein: CASSLRQGAMRGYTF

clone size: -
D gene: -
J gene: TRBJ1-1
V gene: TRBV2
CDR3 DNA: TGTGCCAGCAGTGAACGCGGGGGAATAGCCGAAGCTTTCTTT
CDR3 protein: CASSERGGIAEAFF

clone size: -
D gene: -
J gene: TRBJ1-1
V gene: TRBV11-2
CDR3 DNA: TGTGCCAGCAGCTTAGCAGGCAGGGGTACTGAAGCTTTCTTT
CDR3 protein: CASSLAGRGTEAFF

clone size: few
D gene: TRBD2
J gene: TRBJ2-7
V gene: TRBV19
CDR3 DNA: TGTGCCAGTAGTAGACTAGCGGAACCCTACGAGCAGTACTTC
CDR3 protein: CASSRLAEPYEQYF

clone size: many
D gene: -
J gene: TRBJ2-5
V gene: TRBV25-1
CDR3 DNA: TGTGCCAGTTGGCTAGAGACCCAGTACTTC
CDR3 protein: CASWLETQYF

clone size: -
D gene: -
J gene: TRBJ2-3
V gene: TRBV12-3/TRBV12-4
CDR3 DNA: TGTGCCAGCAGTCCAGGACAGACCCGCACAGATACGCAGTATTTT
CDR3 protein: CASSPGQTRTDTQYF

clone size: few
D gene: TRBD2
J gene: TRBJ2-7
V gene: TRBV19
CDR3 DNA: TGTGCGACGGGAGGGCAAGGACTCGGCGAGCAGTACTTC
CDR3 protein: CATGGQGLGEQYF

clone size: many
D gene: -
J gene: TRBJ2-7
V gene: TRBV14
CDR3 DNA: TGTGCCAGCAGCACGGCCCGGAGCCAGGGAGGTGGCGAGCAGTACTTC
CDR3 protein: CASSTARSQGGGEQYF

clone size: -
D gene: TRBD1
J gene: TRBJ1-4
V gene: TRBV11-2
CDR3 DNA: TGTGCCAGCAGCTACGGACAGGGCTCAACTAATGAAAAACTGTTTTTT
CDR3 protein: CASSYGQGSTNEKLFF

clone size: -
D gene: TRBD1
J gene: TRBJ2-7
V gene: TRBV2
CDR3 DNA: TGTGCCAGCAGTGCACCCTTCGGACAGGGTGTGAGTAAGGCACCCTACGAGCAGTACTTC
CDR3 protein: CASSAPFGQGVSKAPYEQYF

clone size: many
D gene: -
J gene: TRBJ1-2
V gene: TRBV28
CDR3 DNA: TGTGCCAGCAGAAGTGGGGCAGCCTCTTATGGCTACACCTTC
CDR3 protein: CASRSGAASYGYTF

clone size: few
D gene: -
J gene: TRBJ1-1
V gene: TRBV5-1
CDR3 DNA: TGCGCCAGCAGCGGAGGGGGTGTGGGTACTGAAGCTTTCTTT
CDR3 protein: CASSGGGVGTEAFF

clone size: few
D gene: -
J gene: TRBJ1-1
V gene: TRBV10-3
CDR3 DNA: TGTGCCATCAGGGGGCCCAGCACTCAATCTTTCTTT
CDR3 protein: CAIRGPSTQSFF

clone size: many
D gene: -
J gene: TRBJ1-2
V gene: TRBV20-1
CDR3 DNA: TGCAGCACAGACGGGGGTAACTATGGCTACACCTTC
CDR3 protein: CSTDGGNYGYTF

clone size: -
D gene: TRBD2
J gene: TRBJ2-1
V gene: TRBV9
CDR3 DNA: TGTGCCAGCAGCGTAAGAGGGGAGGGCTACAATGAGCAGTTCTTC
CDR3 protein: CASSVRGEGYNEQFF

clone size: -
D gene: TRBD1
J gene: TRBJ2-7
V gene: TRBV15
CDR3 DNA: TGTGCCACCAGCAGCCGACAGGGAGACTACGAGCAGTACTTC
CDR3 protein: CATSSRQGDYEQYF